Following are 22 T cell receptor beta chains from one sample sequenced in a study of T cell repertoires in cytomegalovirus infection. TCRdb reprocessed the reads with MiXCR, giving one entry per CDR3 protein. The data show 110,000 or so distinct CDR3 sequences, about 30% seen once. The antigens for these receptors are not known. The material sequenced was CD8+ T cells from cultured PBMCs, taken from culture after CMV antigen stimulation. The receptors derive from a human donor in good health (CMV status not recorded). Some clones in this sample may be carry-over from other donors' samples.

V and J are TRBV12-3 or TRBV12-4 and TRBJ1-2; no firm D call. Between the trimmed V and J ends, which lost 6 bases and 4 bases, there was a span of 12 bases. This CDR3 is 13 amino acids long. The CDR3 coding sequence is TGTGCCAGCAGCAGCGGGGAGGCCTATGGCTACACCTTC. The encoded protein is CASSSGEAYGYTF.

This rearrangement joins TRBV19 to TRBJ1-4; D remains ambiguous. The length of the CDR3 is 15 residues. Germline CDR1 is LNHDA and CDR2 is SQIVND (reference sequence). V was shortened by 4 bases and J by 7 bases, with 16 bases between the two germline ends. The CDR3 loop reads CASSTGPGPGEKLFF. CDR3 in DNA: TGTGCCAGTAGTACCGGGCCCGGTCCGGGTGAAAAACTGTTTTTT.

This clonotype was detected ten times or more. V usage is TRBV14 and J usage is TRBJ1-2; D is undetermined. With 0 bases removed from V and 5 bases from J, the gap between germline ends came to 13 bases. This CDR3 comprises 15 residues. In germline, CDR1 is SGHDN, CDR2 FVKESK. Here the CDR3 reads CASSQDEVDGYGYTF. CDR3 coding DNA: TGTGCCAGCAGCCAAGATGAAGTGGACGGATATGGCTACACCTTC.

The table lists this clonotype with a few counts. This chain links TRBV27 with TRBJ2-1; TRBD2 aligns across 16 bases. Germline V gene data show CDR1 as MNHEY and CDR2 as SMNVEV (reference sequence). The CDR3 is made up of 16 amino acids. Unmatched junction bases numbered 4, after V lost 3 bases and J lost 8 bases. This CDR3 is CASSLGLAGGLDEQFF. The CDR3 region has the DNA TGTGCCAGCAGTTTGGGACTAGCGGGGGGGTTAGATGAGCAGTTCTTC.

CDR3 loop: CASRTSAPRGNQPQHF. The CDR3 coding sequence is TGTGCCAGCCGCACCTCGGCCCCGCGGGGCAATCAGCCCCAGCATTTT. V is TRBV27 and J is TRBJ1-5; D is unresolved. The CDR3 spans 16 residues. V lost 8 bases to trimming and J lost 2 bases, with 19 bases between them. Germline CDR1 and CDR2: MNHEY and SMNVEV (reference sequence).

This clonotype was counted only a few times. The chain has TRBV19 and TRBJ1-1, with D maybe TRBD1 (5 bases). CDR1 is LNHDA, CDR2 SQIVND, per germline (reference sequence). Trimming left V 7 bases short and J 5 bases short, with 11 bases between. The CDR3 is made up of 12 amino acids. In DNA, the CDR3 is TGTGCCAGTACTTCAGGGATGACTGAAGCTTTCTTT. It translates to CASTSGMTEAFF.

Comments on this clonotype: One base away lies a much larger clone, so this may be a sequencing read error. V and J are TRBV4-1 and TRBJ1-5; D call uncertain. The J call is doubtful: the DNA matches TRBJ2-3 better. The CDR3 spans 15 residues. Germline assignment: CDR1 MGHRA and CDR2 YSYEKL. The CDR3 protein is CASSQDRFSNQPQYF. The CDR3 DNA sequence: TGCGCCAGCAGCCAAGACAGGTTTAGCAATCAGCCCCAGTATTTT.

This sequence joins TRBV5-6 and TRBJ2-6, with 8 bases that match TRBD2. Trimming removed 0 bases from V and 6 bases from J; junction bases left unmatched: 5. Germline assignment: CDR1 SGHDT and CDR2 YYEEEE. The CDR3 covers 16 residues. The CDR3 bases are TGTGCCAGCAGCTTGGACGGGAGGGGATCGGCCAACGTCCTGACTTTC. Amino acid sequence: CASSLDGRGSANVLTF.

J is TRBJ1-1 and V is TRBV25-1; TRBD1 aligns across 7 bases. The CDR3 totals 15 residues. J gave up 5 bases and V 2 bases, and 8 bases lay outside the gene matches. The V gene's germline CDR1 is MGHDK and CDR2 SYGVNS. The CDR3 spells CASSEAPRGGTEAFF. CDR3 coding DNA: TGTGCCAGCAGTGAAGCCCCCAGGGGGGGAACTGAAGCTTTCTTT.

This chain's CDR3 is CASSFGPGQGDTGELFF. The CDR3, as DNA: TGTGCCAGCAGCTTCGGTCCGGGACAGGGGGACACCGGGGAGCTGTTTTTT. The chain uses TRBV7-9 and TRBJ2-2; TRBD1 aligns across 11 bases. The CDR3 totals 17 residues. Germline trimming cut 3 bases from V and 3 bases from J; bases unmatched to any gene: 6. Germline V gene data show CDR1 as SEHNR and CDR2 as FQNEAQ (reference sequence).

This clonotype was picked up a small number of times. This chain's CDR3 is CASTTVGYGYTF. In DNA, the CDR3 is TGTGCCAGCACCACAGTTGGCTATGGCTACACCTTC. The chain joins TRBV12-3 or TRBV12-4 to TRBJ1-2, with D uncertain. The CDR3 totals 12 residues. Between the trimmed V and J ends, which lost 7 bases and 4 bases, there was a span of 10 bases.

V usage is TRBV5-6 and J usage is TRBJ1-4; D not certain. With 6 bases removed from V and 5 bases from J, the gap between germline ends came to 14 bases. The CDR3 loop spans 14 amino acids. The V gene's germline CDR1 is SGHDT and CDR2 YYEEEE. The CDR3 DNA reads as TGTGCCAGCACCCTTACAGAAGGGAATGAAAAACTGTTTTTT. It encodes CASTLTEGNEKLFF.

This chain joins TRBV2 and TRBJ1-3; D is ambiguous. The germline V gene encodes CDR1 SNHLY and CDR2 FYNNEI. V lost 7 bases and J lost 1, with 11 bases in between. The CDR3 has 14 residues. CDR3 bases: TGTGCCAGCACCGAGGGTGATTCTGGAAACACCATATATTTT. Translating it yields CASTEGDSGNTIYF.

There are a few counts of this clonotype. CDR3 sequence (DNA): TGTGCCAGCAGCTCTGCCCTTGGACAGGGGGCCTCCTACGAGCAGTACTTC. Protein: CASSSALGQGASYEQYF. This sequence joins TRBV7-6 and TRBJ2-7; 11 nucleotides line up with TRBD1. CDR1 and CDR2 from the germline V gene are SGHVS and FNYEAQ. The CDR3 runs 17 residues. V shed 4 bases, J shed 0 bases, and the junction held 8 bases outside the gene matches.

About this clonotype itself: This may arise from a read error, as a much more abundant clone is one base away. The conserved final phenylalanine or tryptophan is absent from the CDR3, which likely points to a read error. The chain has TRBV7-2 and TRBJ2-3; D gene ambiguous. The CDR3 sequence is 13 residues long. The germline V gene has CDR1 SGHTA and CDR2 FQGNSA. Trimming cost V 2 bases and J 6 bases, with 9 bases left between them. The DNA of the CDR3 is TGTGCCAGCAGCTTAATGGCCTCGGATACGCAGTATATT. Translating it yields CASSLMASDTQYI.

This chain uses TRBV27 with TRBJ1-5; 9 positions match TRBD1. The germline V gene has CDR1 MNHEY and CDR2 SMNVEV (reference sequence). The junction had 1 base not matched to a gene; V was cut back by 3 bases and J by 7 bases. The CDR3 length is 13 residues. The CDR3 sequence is CASSLGQGQPQHF. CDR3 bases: TGTGCCAGCAGTTTGGGACAGGGACAGCCCCAGCATTTT.

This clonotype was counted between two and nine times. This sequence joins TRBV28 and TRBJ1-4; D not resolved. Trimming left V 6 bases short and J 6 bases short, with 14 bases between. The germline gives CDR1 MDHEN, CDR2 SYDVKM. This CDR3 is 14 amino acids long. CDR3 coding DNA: TGTGCCAGCAGCCCGCGGCCGGAAGATGAAAAACTGTTTTTT. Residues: CASSPRPEDEKLFF.

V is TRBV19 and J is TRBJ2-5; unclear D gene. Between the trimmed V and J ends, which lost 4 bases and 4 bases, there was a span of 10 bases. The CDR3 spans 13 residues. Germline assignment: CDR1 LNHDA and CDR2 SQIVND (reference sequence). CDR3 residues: CASSTYYRETQYF. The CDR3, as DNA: TGTGCCAGTAGTACCTACTATCGAGAGACCCAGTACTTC. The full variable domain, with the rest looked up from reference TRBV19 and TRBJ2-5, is DGGITQSPKYLFRKEGQNVTLSCEQNLNHDAMYWYRQDPGQGLRLIYYSQIVNDFQKGDIAEGYSVSREKKESFPLTVTSAQKNPTAFYLCASSTYYRETQYFGPGTRLLVL.

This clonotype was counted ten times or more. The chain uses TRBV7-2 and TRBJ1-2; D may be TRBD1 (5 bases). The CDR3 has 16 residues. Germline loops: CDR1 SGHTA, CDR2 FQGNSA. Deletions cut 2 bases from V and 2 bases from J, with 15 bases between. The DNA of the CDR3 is TGTGCCAGCAGCTTACCCCAGGGCAGGGTGAACTATGGCTACACCTTC. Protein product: CASSLPQGRVNYGYTF. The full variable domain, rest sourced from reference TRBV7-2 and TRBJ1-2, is GAGVSQSPSNKVTEKGKDVELRCDPISGHTALYWYRQSLGQGLEFLIYFQGNSAPDKSGLPSDRFSAERTGGSVSTLTIQRTQQEDSAVYLCASSLPQGRVNYGYTFGSGTRLTVV.

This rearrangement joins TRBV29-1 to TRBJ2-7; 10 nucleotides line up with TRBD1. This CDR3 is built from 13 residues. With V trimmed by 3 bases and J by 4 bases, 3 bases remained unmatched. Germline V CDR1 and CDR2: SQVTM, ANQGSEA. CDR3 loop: CSVETGGRYEQYF. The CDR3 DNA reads TGCAGCGTTGAGACAGGGGGCAGGTACGAGCAGTACTTC.

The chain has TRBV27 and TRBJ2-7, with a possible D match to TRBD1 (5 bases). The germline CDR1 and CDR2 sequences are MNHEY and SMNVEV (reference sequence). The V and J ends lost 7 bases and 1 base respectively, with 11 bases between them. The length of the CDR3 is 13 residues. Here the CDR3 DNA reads TGTGCCAGCAAGTTCAAGGGGTCCTACGAGCAGTACTTC. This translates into CASKFKGSYEQYF.

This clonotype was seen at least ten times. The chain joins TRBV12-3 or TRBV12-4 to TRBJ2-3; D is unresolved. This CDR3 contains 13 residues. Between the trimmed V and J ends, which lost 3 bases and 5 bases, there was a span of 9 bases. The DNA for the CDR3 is TGTGCCAGCAGTTTTTTGTCGGAAGATACGCAGTATTTT. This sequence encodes CASSFLSEDTQYF.